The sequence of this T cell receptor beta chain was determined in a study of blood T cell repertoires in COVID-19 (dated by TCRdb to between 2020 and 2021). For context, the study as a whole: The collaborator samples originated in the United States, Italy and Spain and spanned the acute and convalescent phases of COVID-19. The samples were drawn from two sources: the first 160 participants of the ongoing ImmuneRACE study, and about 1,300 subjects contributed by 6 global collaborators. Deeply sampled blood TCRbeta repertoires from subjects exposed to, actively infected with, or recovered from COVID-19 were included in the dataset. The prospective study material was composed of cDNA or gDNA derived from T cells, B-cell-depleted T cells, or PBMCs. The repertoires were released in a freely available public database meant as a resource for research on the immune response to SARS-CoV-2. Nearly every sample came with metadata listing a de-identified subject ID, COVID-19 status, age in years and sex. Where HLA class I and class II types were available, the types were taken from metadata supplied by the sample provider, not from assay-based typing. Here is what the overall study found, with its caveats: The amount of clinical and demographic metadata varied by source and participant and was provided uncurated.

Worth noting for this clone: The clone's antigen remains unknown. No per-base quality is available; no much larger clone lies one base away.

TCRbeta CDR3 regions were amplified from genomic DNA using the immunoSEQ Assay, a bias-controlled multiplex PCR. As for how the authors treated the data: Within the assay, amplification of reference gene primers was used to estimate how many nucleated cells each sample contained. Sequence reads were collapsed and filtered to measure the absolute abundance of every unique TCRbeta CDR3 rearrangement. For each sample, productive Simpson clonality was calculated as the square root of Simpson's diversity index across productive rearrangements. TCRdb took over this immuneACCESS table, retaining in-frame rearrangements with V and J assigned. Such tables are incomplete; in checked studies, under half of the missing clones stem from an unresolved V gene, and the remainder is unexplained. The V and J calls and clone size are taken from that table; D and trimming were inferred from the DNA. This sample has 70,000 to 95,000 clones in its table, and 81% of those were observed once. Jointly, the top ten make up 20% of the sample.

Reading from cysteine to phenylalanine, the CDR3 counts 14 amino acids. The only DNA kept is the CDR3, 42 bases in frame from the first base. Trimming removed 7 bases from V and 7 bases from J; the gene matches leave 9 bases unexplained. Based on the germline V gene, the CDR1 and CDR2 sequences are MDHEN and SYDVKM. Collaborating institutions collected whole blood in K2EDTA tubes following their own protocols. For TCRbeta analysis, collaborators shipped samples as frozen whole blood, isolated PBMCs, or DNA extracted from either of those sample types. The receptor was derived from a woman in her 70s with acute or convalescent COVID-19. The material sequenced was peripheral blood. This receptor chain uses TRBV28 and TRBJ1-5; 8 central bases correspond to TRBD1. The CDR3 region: CASKDRVVGQPQHF. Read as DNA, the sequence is TGTGCCAGCAAGGACAGGGTTGTAGGGCAGCCCCAGCATTTT.